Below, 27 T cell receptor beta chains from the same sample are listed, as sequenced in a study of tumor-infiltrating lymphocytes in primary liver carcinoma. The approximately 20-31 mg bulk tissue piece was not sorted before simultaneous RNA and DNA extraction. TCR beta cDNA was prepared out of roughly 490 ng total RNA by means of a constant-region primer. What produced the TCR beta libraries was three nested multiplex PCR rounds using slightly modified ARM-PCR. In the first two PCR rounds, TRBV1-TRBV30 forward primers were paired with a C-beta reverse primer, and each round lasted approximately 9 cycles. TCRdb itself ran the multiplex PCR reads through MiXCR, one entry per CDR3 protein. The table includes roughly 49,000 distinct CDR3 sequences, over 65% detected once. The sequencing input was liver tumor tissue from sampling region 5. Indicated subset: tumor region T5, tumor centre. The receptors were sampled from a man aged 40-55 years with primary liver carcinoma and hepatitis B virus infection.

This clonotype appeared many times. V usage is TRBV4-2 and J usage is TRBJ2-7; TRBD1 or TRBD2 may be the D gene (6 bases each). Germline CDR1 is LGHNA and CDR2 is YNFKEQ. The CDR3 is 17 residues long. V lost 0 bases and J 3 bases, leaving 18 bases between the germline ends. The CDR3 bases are TGTGCCAGCAGCCAAGATACCGGGGCCGGAGGGGGCTACGAGCAGTACTTC. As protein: CASSQDTGAGGGYEQYF.

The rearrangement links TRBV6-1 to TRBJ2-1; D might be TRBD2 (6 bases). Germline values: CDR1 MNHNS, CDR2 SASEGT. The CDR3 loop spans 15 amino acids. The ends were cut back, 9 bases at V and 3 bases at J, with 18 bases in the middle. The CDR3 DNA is TGTGCCAGTAGGGCACGGCCTAGCGACTACAATGAGCAGTTCTTC. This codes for CASRARPSDYNEQFF.

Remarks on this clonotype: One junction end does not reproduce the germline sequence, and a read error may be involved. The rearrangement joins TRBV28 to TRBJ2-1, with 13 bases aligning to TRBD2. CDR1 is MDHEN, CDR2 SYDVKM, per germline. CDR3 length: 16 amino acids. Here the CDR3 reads CAGSRGLAGTTNEQFF. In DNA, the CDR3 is TGTGCCGGCAGTAGGGGACTAGCGGGAACCACTAATGAGCAGTTCTTC.

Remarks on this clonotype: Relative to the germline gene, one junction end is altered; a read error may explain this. The CDR3 nucleotides read TGTGCCAGTTTCTTAAGGGCTGGGGCCTACAATGGGCAGTTCTTC. The encoded protein is CASFLRAGAYNGQFF. This chain joins TRBV6-1 and TRBJ2-1, with TRBD1 as a possible D gene (5 bases). The CDR3 has 15 amino acids. Germline V gene sequence: CDR1 MNHNS, CDR2 SASEGT.

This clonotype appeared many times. CDR3: CASSPTGTDDNEQFF. The DNA for the CDR3 is TGTGCCAGCAGCCCCACCGGGACAGATGACAATGAGCAGTTCTTC. V and J are TRBV12-3 or TRBV12-4 and TRBJ2-1; TRBD1 agrees at 7 bases. CDR3 length: 15 residues. V lost 6 bases, J lost 5 bases, and 10 bases stayed unmatched.

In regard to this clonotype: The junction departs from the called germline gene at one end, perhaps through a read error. CDR3 protein: CANSSRPCRRIYEQFF. DNA for the CDR3: TGTGCCAACAGCTCGCGCCCCTGCAGGAGGATCTATGAGCAGTTCTTC. This chain joins TRBV11-2 and TRBJ2-1; TRBD2 is a possible D gene (5 bases). The CDR3 covers 16 residues. Germline lookup yields CDR1 SGHAT and CDR2 FQNNGV. The entire variable domain, with the rest obtained from reference TRBV11-2 and TRBJ2-1, is as follows: EAGVAQSPRYKIIEKRQSVAFWCNPISGHATLYWYQQILGQGPKLLIQFQNNGVVDDSQLPKDRFSAERLKGVDSTLKIQPAKLEDSAVYLCANSSRPCRRIYEQFFGPGTRLTVL.

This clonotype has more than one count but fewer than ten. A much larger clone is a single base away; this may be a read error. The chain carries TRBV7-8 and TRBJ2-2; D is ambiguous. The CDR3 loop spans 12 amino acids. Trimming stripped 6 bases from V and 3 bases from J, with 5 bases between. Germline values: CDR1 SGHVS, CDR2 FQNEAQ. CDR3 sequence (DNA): TGTGCCAGCAGTTCAGACACCGGGGAGCTGTTTTTT. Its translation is CASSSDTGELFF.

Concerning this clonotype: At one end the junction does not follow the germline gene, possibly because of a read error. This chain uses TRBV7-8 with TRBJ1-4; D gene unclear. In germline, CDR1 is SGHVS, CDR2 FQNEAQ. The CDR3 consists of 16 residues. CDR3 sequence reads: CASGLSRDWQNEKLFF. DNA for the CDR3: TGTGCCAGCGGCTTATCCCGGGATTGGCAAAATGAAAAGCTGTTTTTT.

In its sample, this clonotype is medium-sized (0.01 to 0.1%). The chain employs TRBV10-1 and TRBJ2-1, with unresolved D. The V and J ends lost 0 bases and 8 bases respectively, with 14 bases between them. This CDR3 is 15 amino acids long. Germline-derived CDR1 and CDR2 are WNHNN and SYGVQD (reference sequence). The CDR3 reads CASSESIYPLDEQFF. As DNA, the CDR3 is TGCGCCAGCAGTGAGTCGATTTATCCCCTCGATGAGCAGTTCTTC.

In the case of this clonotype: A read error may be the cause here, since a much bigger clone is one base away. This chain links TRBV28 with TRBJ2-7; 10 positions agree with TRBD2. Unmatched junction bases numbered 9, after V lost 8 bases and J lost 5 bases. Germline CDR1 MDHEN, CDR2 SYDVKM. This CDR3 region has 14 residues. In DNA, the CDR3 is TGTGCCAGCCTTAGCGGGAGGACCTACCACGAGCAGTACTTC. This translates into CASLSGRTYHEQYF.

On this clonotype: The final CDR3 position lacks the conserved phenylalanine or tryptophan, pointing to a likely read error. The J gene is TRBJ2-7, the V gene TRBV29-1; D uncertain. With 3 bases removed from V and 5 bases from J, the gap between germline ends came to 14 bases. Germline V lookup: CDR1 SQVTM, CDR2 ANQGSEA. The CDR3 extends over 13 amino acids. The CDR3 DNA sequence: TGCAGCGTTGAGGAGTCGTTAGCAAACGAGCAGTACTTA. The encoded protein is CSVEESLANEQYL.

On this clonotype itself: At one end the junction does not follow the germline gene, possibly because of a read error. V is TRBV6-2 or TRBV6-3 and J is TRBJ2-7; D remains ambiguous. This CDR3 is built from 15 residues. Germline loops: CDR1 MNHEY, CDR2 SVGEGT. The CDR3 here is CTSSLGRSDSYKQYF. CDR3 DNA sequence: TGTACCAGCAGTTTGGGCAGGTCCGACTCCTACAAGCAGTACTTC.

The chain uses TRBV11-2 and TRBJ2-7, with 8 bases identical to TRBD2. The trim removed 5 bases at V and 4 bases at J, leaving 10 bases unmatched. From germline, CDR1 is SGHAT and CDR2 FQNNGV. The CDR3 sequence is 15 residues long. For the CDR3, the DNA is TGTGCCAGCAGCCGACATTCGGGAGGGGGTTACGAGCAGTACTTC. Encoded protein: CASSRHSGGGYEQYF.

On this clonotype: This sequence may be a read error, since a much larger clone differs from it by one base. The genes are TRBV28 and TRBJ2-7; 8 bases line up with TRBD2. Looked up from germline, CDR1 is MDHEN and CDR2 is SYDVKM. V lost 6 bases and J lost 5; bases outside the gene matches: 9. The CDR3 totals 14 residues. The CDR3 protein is CASSAQAGVHEQYF. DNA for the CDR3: TGTGCCAGCAGCGCGCAAGCGGGAGTCCACGAGCAGTACTTC.

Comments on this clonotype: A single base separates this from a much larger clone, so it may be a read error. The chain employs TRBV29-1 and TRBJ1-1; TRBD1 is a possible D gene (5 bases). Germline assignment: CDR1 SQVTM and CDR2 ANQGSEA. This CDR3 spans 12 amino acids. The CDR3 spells CSVGRQNTEALF. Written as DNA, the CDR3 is TGCAGCGTGGGGAGACAGAACACTGAAGCTCTCTTT.

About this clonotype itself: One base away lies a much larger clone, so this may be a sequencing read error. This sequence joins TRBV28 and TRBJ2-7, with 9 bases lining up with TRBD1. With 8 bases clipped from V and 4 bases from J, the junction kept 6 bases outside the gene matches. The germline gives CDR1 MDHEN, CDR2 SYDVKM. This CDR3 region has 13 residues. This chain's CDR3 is CASGGDRVYEQYF. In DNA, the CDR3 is TGTGCCAGCGGAGGGGACAGGGTATACGAGCAGTACTTC. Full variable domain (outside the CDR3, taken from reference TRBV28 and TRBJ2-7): DVKVTQSSRYLVKRTGEKVFLECVQDMDHENMFWYRQDPGLGLRLIYFSYDVKMKEKGDIPEGYSVSREKKERFSLILESASTNQTSMYLCASGGDRVYEQYFGPGTRLTVT.

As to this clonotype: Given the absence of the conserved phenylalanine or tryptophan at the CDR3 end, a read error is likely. CDR3 region: CAISEYGQSHETQYL. CDR3 DNA sequence: TGTGCCATCAGTGAGTACGGACAGAGCCATGAGACCCAGTACTTA. V gene TRBV10-3 combines with J gene TRBJ2-5; D possibly corresponds to TRBD1 (6 bases). Germline V lookup: CDR1 ENHRY, CDR2 SYGVKD. The ends were cut back, 1 base at V and 5 bases at J, with 14 bases in the middle. This CDR3 is built from 15 residues.

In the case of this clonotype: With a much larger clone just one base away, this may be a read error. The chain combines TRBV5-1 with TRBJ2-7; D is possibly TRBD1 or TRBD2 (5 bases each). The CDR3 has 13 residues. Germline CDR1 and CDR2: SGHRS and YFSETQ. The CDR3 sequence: CASSLGWGNERYF. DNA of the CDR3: TGCGCCAGCAGCTTGGGGTGGGGGAACGAGCGGTACTTC.

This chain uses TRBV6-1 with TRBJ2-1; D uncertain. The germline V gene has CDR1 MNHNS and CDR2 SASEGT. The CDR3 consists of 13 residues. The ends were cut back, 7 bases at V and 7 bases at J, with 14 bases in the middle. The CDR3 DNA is TGTGCCAGCACCCTATCACTGGGAAATGAGCAGTTCTTC. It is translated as CASTLSLGNEQFF.

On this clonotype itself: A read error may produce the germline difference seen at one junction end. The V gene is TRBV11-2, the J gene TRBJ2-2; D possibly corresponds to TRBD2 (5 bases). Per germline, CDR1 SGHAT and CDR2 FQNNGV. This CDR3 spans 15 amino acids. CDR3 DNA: TGTGTCAGCTGCTTAGCCGGACGGGGCACCGGGGAGCTGTTTTTT. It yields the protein CVSCLAGRGTGELFF. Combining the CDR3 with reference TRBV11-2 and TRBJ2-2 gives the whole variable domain EAGVAQSPRYKIIEKRQSVAFWCNPISGHATLYWYQQILGQGPKLLIQFQNNGVVDDSQLPKDRFSAERLKGVDSTLKIQPAKLEDSAVYLCVSCLAGRGTGELFFGEGSRLTVL.

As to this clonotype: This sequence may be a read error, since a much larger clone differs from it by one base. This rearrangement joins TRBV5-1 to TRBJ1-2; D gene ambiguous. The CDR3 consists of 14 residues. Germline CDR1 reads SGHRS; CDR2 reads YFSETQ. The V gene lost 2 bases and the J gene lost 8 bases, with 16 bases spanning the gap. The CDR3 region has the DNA TGCGCCAGCAGCTTTGTAGGCGGACCTATAGGCTACACCTTC. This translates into CASSFVGGPIGYTF.

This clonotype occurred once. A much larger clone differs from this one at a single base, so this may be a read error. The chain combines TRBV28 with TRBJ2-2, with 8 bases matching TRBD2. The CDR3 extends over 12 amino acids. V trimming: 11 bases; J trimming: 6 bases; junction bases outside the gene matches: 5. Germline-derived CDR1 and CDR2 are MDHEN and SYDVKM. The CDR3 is CAARAGAGELFF. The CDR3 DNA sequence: TGTGCCGCCCGAGCGGGGGCCGGGGAGCTGTTTTTT.

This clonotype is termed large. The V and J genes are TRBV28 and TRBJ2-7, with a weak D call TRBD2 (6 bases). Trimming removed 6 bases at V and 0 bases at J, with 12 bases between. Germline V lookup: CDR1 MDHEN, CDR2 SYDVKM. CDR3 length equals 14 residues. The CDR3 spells CASRDAGSSYEQYF. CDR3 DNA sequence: TGTGCCAGCAGGGACGCGGGGAGCTCCTACGAGCAGTACTTC.

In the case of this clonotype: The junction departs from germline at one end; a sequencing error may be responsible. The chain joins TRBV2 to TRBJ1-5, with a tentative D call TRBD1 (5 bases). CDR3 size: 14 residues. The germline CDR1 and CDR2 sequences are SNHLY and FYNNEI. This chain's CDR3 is CASSDRAGNQPRHF. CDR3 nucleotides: TGTGCCAGCAGTGACAGGGCGGGGAATCAGCCCCGGCATTTC.

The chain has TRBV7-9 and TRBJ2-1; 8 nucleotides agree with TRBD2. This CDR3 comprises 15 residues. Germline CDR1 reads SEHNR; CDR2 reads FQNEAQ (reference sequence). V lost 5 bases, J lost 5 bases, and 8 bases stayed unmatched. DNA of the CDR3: TGTGCCAGCAGCCCTCGACCAGCGGGGGACAATGAGCAGTTCTTC. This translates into CASSPRPAGDNEQFF.

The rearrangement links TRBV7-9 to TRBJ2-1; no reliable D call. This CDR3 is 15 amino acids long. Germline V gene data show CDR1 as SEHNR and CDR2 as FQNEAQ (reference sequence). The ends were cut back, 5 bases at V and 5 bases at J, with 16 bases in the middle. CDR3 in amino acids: CASSPVRAAHNEQFF. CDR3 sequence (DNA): TGTGCCAGCAGCCCGGTTCGGGCAGCCCACAATGAGCAGTTCTTC.

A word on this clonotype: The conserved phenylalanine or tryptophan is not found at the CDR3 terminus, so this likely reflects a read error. CDR3 DNA sequence: TGTGCCAGAAGCTTAACTGACACTGACTACGAGCAGTTCTTA. It yields the protein CARSLTDTDYEQFL. The rearrangement uses TRBV11-2 and TRBJ2-7, with D tentatively TRBD2 (5 bases). Judging by the DNA end, TRBJ2-1 fits better; the J call may be wrong. This CDR3 region has 14 residues. Germline loops: CDR1 SGHAT, CDR2 FQNNGV.